The subject of this entry is one T cell receptor (beta chain). Its specificity is unknown. A second roughly 6 to 12 cycle PCR used barcoded and J-beta primers. A template-switch adaptor containing 12 random nucleotides labeled each cDNA molecule. TCRdb reprocessed the 5' RACE reads with MiXCR, giving one entry per CDR3 protein. The sample yields around 280,000 distinct CDR3 sequences, roughly 27% seen once. The record originates from a study of blood T cells in healthy people across ages. Whenever a sample was processed, at least 6 million PBMCs were isolated. V was clipped by 5 bases and J by 8 bases, with 3 bases between them. The CDR3 consists of 10 residues. Germline CDR1 reads MDHEN; CDR2 reads SYDVKM. General study results and limits: Per million T cells, TCR beta diversity dropped about linearly as age rose.

This clonotype originated in a woman in her sixties or seventies in good health. The genes are TRBV28 and TRBJ1-4; no clear D gene. Sequences were obtained from blood. DNA for the CDR3: TGTGCCAGCAGTGCAGAAAAACTGTTTTTT. This codes for CASSAEKLFF.